This paragraph reports one TCR beta chain. The antigen is undetermined. Germline CDR1 is MDHEN and CDR2 is SYDVKM. CDR3 length equals 14 residues. V gave up 4 bases and J gave up 4 bases; unmatched junction bases: 4. The entry originates in a study of T cell responses to AZD1222 COVID-19 vaccine. Study findings and constraints: Close to half of spike-specific TCRs reportedly recognize unmutated variant regions. A rise in Spike-specific TCR breadth and depth followed two AZD1222 doses. A mostly white British donor set with more females was recruited, and clonal diversity was possibly underestimated.

Here immunoSEQ multiplex PCR was the method, and the copy in TCRdb shows in-frame clones only, minus some. The table lists about 140,000 clones, 85% to 95% of them singletons. The TCR was taken from an adult who had recovered from COVID-19. The rearrangement joins TRBV28 to TRBJ2-7, with 10 bases that match TRBD1. The material sequenced was peripheral blood, taken after recovery from COVID-19. Here the CDR3 DNA reads TGTGCCAGCAGTTCCCTGGGACAGGGGTACGAGCAGTACTTC. Amino acid sequence: CASSSLGQGYEQYF.